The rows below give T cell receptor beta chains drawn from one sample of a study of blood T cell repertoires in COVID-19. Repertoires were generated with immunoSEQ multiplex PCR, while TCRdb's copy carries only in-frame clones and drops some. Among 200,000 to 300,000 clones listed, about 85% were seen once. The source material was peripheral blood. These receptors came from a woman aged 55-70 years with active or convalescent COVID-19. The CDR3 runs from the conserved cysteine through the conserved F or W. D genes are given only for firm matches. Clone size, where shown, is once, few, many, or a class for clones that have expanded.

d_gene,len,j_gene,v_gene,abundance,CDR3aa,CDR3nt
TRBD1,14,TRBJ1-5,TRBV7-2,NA,CASSPGGGNQPQHF,TGTGCCAGCAGCCCAGGGGGCGGCAATCAGCCCCAGCATTTT
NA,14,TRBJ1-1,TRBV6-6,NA,CASTGQILGTEAFF,TGTGCCAGCACCGGACAGATTTTAGGCACTGAAGCTTTCTTT
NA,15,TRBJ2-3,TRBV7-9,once,CASSLVRGGGDTQYF,TGTGCCAGCAGCTTAGTGAGGGGAGGGGGAGATACGCAGTATTTT
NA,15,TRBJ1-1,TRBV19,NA,CASYVEGVGNTEAFF,TGTGCCAGTTATGTCGAGGGGGTTGGAAACACTGAAGCTTTCTTT
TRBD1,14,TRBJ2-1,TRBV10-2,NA,CASSLDRGNNEQFF,TGCGCCAGCAGTCTGGACAGGGGCAACAATGAGCAGTTCTTC
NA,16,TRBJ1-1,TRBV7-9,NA,CASSLYAGRVGTEAFF,TGTGCCAGCAGCTTATATGCGGGGAGGGTTGGCACTGAAGCTTTCTTT
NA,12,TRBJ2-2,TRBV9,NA,CASSVDTGELFF,TGTGCCAGCAGCGTCGACACCGGGGAGCTGTTTTTT
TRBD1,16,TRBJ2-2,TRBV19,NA,CASSGVTGANTGELFF,TGTGCCAGTAGTGGGGTTACAGGGGCGAACACCGGGGAGCTGTTTTTT
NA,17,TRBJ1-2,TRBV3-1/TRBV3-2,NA,CASSQDPGVGGGYGYTF,TGTGCCAGCAGCCAAGACCCCGGGGTGGGCGGGGGCTATGGCTACACCTTC
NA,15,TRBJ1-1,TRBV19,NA,CASSPFAGMNTEAFF,TGTGCCAGTAGTCCCTTTGCCGGGATGAACACTGAAGCTTTCTTT
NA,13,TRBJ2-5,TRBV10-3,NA,CAIRGIARETQYF,TGTGCCATCAGGGGAATAGCGCGGGAGACCCAGTACTTC
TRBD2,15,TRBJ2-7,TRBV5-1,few,CASSLMRGSSYEQYF,TGCGCCAGCAGCTTGATGCGGGGGAGCTCCTACGAGCAGTACTTC
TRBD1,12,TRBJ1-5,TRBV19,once,CASTGQGQPQHF,TGTGCCAGTACCGGACAGGGACAGCCCCAGCATTTT
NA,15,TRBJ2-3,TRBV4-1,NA,CASSQGGRSTDTQYF,TGCGCCAGCAGCCAAGGGGGGCGGAGCACAGATACGCAGTATTTT
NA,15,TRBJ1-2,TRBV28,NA,CASSFGRGENYGYTF,TGTGCCAGCAGTTTTGGTAGGGGCGAAAACTATGGCTACACCTTC
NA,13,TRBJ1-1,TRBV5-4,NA,CASGGIRNTEAFF,TGTGCCAGTGGAGGAATTAGGAACACTGAAGCTTTCTTT
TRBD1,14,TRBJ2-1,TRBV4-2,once,CASSRQGQHNEQFF,TGTGCCAGCAGCCGACAGGGACAACACAATGAGCAGTTCTTC
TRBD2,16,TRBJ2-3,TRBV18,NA,CASSPRLAGGTDTQYF,TGTGCCAGCTCACCACGACTAGCGGGTGGCACAGATACGCAGTATTTT
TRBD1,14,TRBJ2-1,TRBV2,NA,CASSRTDRGNEQFF,TGTGCCAGCAGCCGTACGGACAGGGGCAATGAGCAGTTCTTC
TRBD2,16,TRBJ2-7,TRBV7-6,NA,CASSVGGGGRPGEQYF,TGTGCCAGCAGCGTCGGGGGGGGCGGGAGACCCGGGGAGCAGTACTTC
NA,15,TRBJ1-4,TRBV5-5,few,CASSLGTVEDEKLFF,TGTGCCAGCAGCTTGGGTACAGTAGAAGATGAAAAACTGTTTTTT
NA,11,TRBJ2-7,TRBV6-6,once,CASSQTYEQYF,TGTGCCAGCAGCCAGACCTACGAGCAGTACTTC
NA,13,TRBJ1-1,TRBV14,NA,CASSRQRNTEAFF,TGTGCCAGCAGCAGACAGCGAAACACTGAAGCTTTCTTT
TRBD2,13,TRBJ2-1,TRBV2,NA,CARGLAGNNEQFF,TGTGCCCGGGGACTAGCGGGCAACAATGAGCAGTTCTTC
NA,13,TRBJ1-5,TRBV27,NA,CASRVQFNQPQHF,TGTGCCAGCAGGGTACAGTTCAATCAGCCCCAGCATTTT
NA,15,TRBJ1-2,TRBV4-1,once,CASSRDGGGFYGYTF,TGCGCCAGCAGCCGTGACGGGGGGGGGTTCTATGGCTACACCTTC
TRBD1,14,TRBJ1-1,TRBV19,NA,CATAMDRWNTEAFF,TGTGCCACCGCAATGGACAGGTGGAACACTGAAGCTTTCTTT
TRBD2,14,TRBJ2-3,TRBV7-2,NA,CASSFLAGADTQYF,TGTGCCAGCAGTTTTTTAGCGGGAGCAGATACGCAGTATTTT
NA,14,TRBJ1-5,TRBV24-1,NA,CATSDPYSNQPQHF,TGTGCCACCAGTGACCCTTATAGCAATCAGCCCCAGCATTTT
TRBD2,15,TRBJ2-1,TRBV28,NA,CASSPGTSRHNEQFF,TGTGCCAGCAGTCCCGGGACTAGTCGCCACAATGAGCAGTTCTTC
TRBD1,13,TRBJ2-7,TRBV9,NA,CASSGTGAYEQYF,TGTGCCAGCAGCGGGACAGGAGCCTACGAGCAGTACTTC
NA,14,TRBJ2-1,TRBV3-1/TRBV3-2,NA,CASSQGVLTFEQFF,TGTGCCAGCAGCCAAGGGGTCCTGACATTTGAGCAGTTCTTC
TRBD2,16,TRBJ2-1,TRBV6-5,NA,CASSSPGLAGLNEQFF,TGTGCCAGCAGTTCACCGGGACTAGCGGGACTGAATGAGCAGTTCTTC
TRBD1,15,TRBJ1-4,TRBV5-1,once,CASSLGTGGNEKLFF,TGCGCCAGCAGCTTGGGGACAGGGGGCAATGAAAAACTGTTTTTT
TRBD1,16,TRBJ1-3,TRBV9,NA,CASSAYGTESGNTIYF,TGTGCCAGCAGCGCATACGGGACAGAGTCTGGAAACACCATATATTTT
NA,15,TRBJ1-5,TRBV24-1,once,CATSDQAGANQPQHF,TGTGCCACCAGTGACCAGGCGGGGGCCAATCAGCCCCAGCATTTT
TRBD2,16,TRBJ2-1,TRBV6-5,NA,CASSSLLGLATNEQFF,TGTGCCAGCAGTTCCTTACTGGGACTAGCGACGAATGAGCAGTTCTTC
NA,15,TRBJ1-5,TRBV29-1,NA,CSVAVSADSNQPQHF,TGCAGCGTTGCGGTTTCGGCGGATAGCAATCAGCCCCAGCATTTT
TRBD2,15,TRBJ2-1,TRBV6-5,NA,CASNPLAGNYNEQFF,TGTGCCAGCAATCCCTTAGCGGGCAATTACAATGAGCAGTTCTTC
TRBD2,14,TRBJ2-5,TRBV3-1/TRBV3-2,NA,CASSQPAGYETQYF,TGTGCCAGCAGCCAACCAGCGGGATATGAGACCCAGTACTTC
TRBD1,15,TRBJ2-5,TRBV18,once,CASSPRDRYQETQYF,TGTGCCAGCTCACCCAGGGACAGGTACCAAGAGACCCAGTACTTC
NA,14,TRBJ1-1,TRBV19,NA,CASSIDHRSTEAFF,TGTGCCAGTAGTATAGATCACAGGAGCACTGAAGCTTTCTTT
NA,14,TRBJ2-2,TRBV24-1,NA,CATSDFTATGELFF,TGTGCCACCAGTGATTTTACAGCCACCGGGGAGCTGTTTTTT
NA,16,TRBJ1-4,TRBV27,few,CASSYHHRATNEKLFF,TGTGCCAGCAGTTACCACCACAGGGCAACTAATGAAAAACTGTTTTTT
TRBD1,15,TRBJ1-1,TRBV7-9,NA,CASSLQQGAIAEAFF,TGTGCCAGCAGCTTACAACAGGGGGCGATTGCTGAAGCTTTCTTT
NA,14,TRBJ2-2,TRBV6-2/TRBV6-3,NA,CASSLLAGTGELFF,TGTGCCAGCAGTTTGCTAGCTGGGACCGGGGAGCTGTTTTTT
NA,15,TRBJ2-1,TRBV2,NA,CASTQRGDPYNEQFF,TGTGCCAGCACGCAACGGGGTGATCCTTACAATGAGCAGTTCTTC
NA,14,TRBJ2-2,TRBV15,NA,CATPRDKNTGELFF,TGTGCCACCCCCCGGGATAAGAATACCGGGGAGCTGTTTTTT
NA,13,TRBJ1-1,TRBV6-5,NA,CASSYISRGEAFF,TGTGCCAGCAGTTACATAAGCAGGGGTGAAGCTTTCTTT
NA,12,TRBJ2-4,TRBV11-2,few,CASSLAAGRQYF,TGTGCCAGCAGCTTAGCGGCAGGTCGACAGTACTTC
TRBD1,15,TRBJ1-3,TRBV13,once,CASSLDRGHGNTIYF,TGTGCCAGCAGCTTAGACAGGGGGCACGGAAACACCATATATTTT
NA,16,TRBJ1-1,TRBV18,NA,CASSTQGHDMNTEAFF,TGTGCCAGCTCAACCCAGGGCCACGACATGAACACTGAAGCTTTCTTT
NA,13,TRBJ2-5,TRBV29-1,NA,CSVSSVPPETQYF,TGCAGCGTTTCTAGCGTACCCCCGGAGACCCAGTACTTC